What follows are 12 T cell receptor beta chains derived from one specimen sequenced in a study of T-cell memory formation after mild COVID-19. TCRdb independently ran MiXCR on the 5' RACE reads; one entry per CDR3 protein. The table includes around 390,000 distinct CDR3 sequences, 15% to 20% detected once. The specimen was PBMCs or a T cell subset sorted from them (not recorded which). Receptor source: a man aged 18-30 years who had mild COVID-19 (a few samples of this study predate the infection). Cell type and time point are not known.

CDR3 coding DNA: TGTGCCAGCAGCTTGAACACGGCCTACGAGCAGTACGTC. It translates to CASSLNTAYEQYV. This sequence joins TRBV7-9 and TRBJ2-7; unclear D gene. Germline CDR1 reads SEHNR; CDR2 reads FQNEAQ (reference sequence). The CDR3 runs to 13 residues. The V gene lost 3 bases and the J gene lost 2 bases, with 8 bases spanning the gap.

In this sample, this clonotype turned up a few times. The V gene is TRBV2, the J gene TRBJ2-3; TRBD2 is a possible D gene (7 bases). Germline V lookup: CDR1 SNHLY, CDR2 FYNNEI. The CDR3 consists of 15 residues. The germline V and J ends were trimmed by 7 bases and 6 bases, with 20 bases remaining between them. The CDR3 coding sequence is TGTGCCAGCAAGGTCTTCGGGGGGCCCGGGGATACGCAGTATTTT. Amino acids: CASKVFGGPGDTQYF.

This clonotype was counted only a few times. The chain employs TRBV20-1 and TRBJ1-1, with D perhaps TRBD1 (6 bases). Germline CDR1 and CDR2: DFQATT and SNEGSKA (reference sequence). Trimming stripped 6 bases from V and 2 bases from J, with 19 bases between. The CDR3 totals 15 residues. For the CDR3, the DNA is TGCAGTGCCGGGCAGAGACAGGCGCTTAACACTGAAGCTTTCTTT. This codes for CSAGQRQALNTEAFF.

The V gene is TRBV12-5, the J gene TRBJ2-1; D possibly uses TRBD1 or TRBD2 (5 bases each). Germline CDR1 and CDR2: LGHNT and FRNRAP. The CDR3 has 14 residues. V was trimmed by 3 bases and J by 4 bases, leaving 10 bases between them. CDR3 residues: CASGFGGTYNEQFF. The CDR3, as DNA: TGTGCTAGTGGTTTTGGGGGAACTTACAATGAGCAGTTCTTC.

This clonotype showed up just a few times. V gene TRBV29-1 combines with J gene TRBJ1-1; no clear D gene. V shed 5 bases and J shed 3 bases, with 4 bases lying between them. The germline CDR1 and CDR2 sequences are SQVTM and ANQGSEA. The CDR3 is made up of 10 amino acids. CDR3 residues: CSVTYTEAFF. DNA of the CDR3: TGCAGCGTTACGTACACTGAAGCTTTCTTT. Complete variable domain (other parts from reference TRBV29-1 and TRBJ1-1): SAVISQKPSRDICQRGTSLTIQCQVDSQVTMMFWYRQQPGQSLTLIATANQGSEATYESGFVIDKFPISRPNLTFSTLTVSNMSPEDSSIYLCSVTYTEAFFGQGTRLTVV.

This clonotype has more than one count but fewer than ten. The chain recombines TRBV12-3 or TRBV12-4 with TRBJ1-6; a weak D match, TRBD1 (6 bases). V was pared by 5 bases and J by 6 bases, with 17 bases between. CDR3 length: 16 amino acids. CDR3 sequence: CASSAGWGAGNSPLHF. CDR3 nucleotides: TGTGCCAGCAGTGCAGGCTGGGGGGCGGGTAATTCACCCCTCCACTTT.

There are many counts of this clonotype. In DNA form, the CDR3 reads TGCGCCAGCAGCCCCCTCGTGGGAGGAGATTCACCCCTCCACTTT. Encoded protein: CASSPLVGGDSPLHF. The gene calls are TRBV4-1 and TRBJ1-6, with unresolved D. Germline CDR1 reads MGHRA; CDR2 reads YSYEKL. V shed 4 bases and J shed 8 bases, with 15 bases lying between them. This CDR3 region has 15 residues.

V usage is TRBV3-1 and J usage is TRBJ2-1; 9 positions match TRBD2. This CDR3 spans 15 amino acids. Trimming took 8 bases from V and 7 from J; bases not matched to a gene: 12. In germline, CDR1 is LGHDT, CDR2 YNNKEL (reference sequence). The CDR3 DNA follows: TGTGCCAGCGAATGGGGTAGCGGGGGAGGAAATGAGCAGTTCTTC. Its protein product is CASEWGSGGGNEQFF.

This clonotype was found a few times. This sequence joins TRBV10-3 and TRBJ2-3; D gene unclear. Trimming took off 4 bases at V and 4 bases at J, with 12 bases between the two ends. The CDR3 covers 14 residues. Germline assignment: CDR1 ENHRY and CDR2 SYGVKD. CDR3: CAISGELKPDTQYF. In DNA form, the CDR3 reads TGTGCCATCAGTGGAGAGCTTAAACCAGATACGCAGTATTTT.

This clonotype came up many times. The rearrangement joins TRBV15 to TRBJ2-1; D tentatively fits TRBD1 or TRBD2 (5 bases each). CDR1 and CDR2 from the germline V gene are LNHNV and YYDKDF (reference sequence). The V gene lost 0 bases and the J gene lost 5 bases, with 14 bases spanning the gap. This CDR3 region has 16 residues. The CDR3 region has the DNA TGTGCCACCAGCAGAGACCTGAGGGGCGAGGACAATGAGCAGTTCTTC. This translates into CATSRDLRGEDNEQFF.

The chain is built from TRBV28 and TRBJ2-7; 7 bases map to TRBD1. Germline CDR1 reads MDHEN; CDR2 reads SYDVKM. J was trimmed by 3 bases and V by 4 bases; bases with no gene match: 3. The CDR3 loop spans 13 amino acids. The CDR3: CASSSGQFYEQYV. The CDR3 DNA reads TGTGCCAGCAGTTCGGGACAGTTCTACGAGCAGTACGTC.

This clonotype was observed a few times. The chain carries TRBV6-2 or TRBV6-3 and TRBJ1-5, with no clear D. The V end lost 3 bases, the J end lost 4 bases, and 10 bases lay between the germline ends. Per germline, CDR1 MNHEY and CDR2 SVGEGT. The CDR3 runs to 14 residues. CDR3 region: CASSYFGGNQPQHF. The CDR3 DNA reads TGTGCCAGCAGTTATTTCGGTGGTAATCAGCCCCAGCATTTT.